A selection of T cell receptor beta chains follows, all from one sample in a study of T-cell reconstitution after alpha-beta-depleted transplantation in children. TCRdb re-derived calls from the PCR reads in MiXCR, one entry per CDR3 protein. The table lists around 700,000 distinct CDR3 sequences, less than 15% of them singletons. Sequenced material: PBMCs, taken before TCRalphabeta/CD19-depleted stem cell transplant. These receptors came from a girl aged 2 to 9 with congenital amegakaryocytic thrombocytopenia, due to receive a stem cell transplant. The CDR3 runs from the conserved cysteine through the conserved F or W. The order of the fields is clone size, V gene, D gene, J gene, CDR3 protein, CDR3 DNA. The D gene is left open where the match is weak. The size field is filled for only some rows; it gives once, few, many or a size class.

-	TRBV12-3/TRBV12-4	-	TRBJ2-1	CASTRETPHNEQFF	TGTGCCAGCACAAGAGAAACCCCCCACAATGAGCAGTTCTTC
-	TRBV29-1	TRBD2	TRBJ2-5	CSVVGEEAGGTLGTQYF	TGCAGCGTTGTGGGGGAAGAAGCGGGAGGCACCTTAGGGACCCAGTACTTC
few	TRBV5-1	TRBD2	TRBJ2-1	CASGLEIPPSNEQFF	TGCGCCAGCGGACTAGAGATCCCCCCCTCCAATGAGCAGTTCTTC
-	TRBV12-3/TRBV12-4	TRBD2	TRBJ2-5	CASSTSGGWQETQYF	TGTGCCAGCAGCACGAGCGGGGGATGGCAAGAGACCCAGTACTTC
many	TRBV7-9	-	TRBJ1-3	CASSPKIRAYSGNTIYF	TGTGCCAGCAGCCCGAAGATCAGGGCCTACTCTGGAAACACCATATATTTT
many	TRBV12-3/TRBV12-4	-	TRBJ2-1	CASSFRVGAIGYNEQFF	TGTGCCAGCAGTTTCCGCGTCGGGGCAATAGGCTACAATGAGCAGTTCTTC
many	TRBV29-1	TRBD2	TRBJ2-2	CSGMGGTGELFF	TGCAGCGGGATGGGGGGGACCGGGGAGCTGTTTTTT
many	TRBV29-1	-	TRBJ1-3	CSGTTGGDTIYF	TGCAGCGGAACTACGGGGGGGGACACCATATATTTT
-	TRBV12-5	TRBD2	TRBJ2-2	CASGLVRYAGGGDTGELFF	TGTGCTAGTGGTTTGGTACGGTACGCGGGAGGTGGAGACACCGGGGAGCTGTTTTTT
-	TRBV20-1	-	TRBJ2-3	CSARRVADTQYF	TGCAGTGCTAGGAGGGTCGCAGATACGCAGTATTTT
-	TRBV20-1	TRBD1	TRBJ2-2	CCAGREWTGPNTGELFF	TGCTGTGCTGGACGAGAATGGACAGGTCCGAACACCGGGGAGCTGTTTTTT
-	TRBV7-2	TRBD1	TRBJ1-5	CASSTGQGPQHF	TGTGCCAGCAGCACAGGACAGGGACCCCAGCATTTT
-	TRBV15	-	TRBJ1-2	CATSRGLGSVVYGYTF	TGTGCCACCAGCAGAGGGCTTGGGTCGGTAGTCTATGGCTACACCTTC
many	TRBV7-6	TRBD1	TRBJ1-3	CASSLAPTGVSGNTIYF	TGTGCCAGCAGCTTAGCACCGACAGGGGTCTCTGGAAACACCATATATTTT
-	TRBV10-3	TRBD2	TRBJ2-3	CAITELAGGDTQYF	TGTGCCATCACCGAACTAGCGGGCGGGGATACGCAGTATTTT
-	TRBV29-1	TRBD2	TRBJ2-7	CSVELAGVGYEQYF	TGCAGCGTAGAATTAGCGGGAGTGGGCTACGAGCAGTACTTC
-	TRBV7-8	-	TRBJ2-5	CASSRLWTPRETQYF	TGTGCCAGCAGCCGACTATGGACTCCTCGAGAGACCCAGTACTTC
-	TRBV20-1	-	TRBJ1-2	CSANPLGAIYGYTF	TGCAGTGCTAACCCGCTGGGGGCGATCTATGGCTACACCTTC
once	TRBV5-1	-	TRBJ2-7	CASSLSGTKYEQYF	TGCGCCAGCAGCTTGAGTGGGACAAAATACGAGCAGTACTTC
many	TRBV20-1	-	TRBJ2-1	CSRPGAYNEQFF	TGCAGTCGACCGGGAGCCTACAATGAGCAGTTCTTC
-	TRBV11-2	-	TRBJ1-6	CASSLETAGNSPLHF	TGTGCCAGCAGCTTAGAAACGGCGGGAAATTCACCCCTCCACTTT
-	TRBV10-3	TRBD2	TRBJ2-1	CAIRPLAEGYNEQFF	TGTGCCATCCGGCCTCTAGCGGAGGGGTACAATGAGCAGTTCTTC
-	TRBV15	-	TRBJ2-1	CATSRSGTSPYNEQFF	TGTGCCACCAGCAGATCCGGGACTTCACCCTACAATGAGCAGTTCTTC
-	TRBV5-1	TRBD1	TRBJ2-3	CASSLDFFRDRVPTSTDTQYF	TGCGCCAGCAGCTTGGATTTCTTCCGGGACAGAGTACCAACTAGCACAGATACGCAGTATTTT
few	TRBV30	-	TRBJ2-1	CAWSRLTGKLYNEQFF	TGTGCCTGGAGTAGGCTGACGGGGAAGTTATACAATGAGCAGTTCTTC
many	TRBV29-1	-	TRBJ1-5	CSVVGYGGNQPQHF	TGCAGCGTTGTGGGGTATGGGGGCAATCAGCCCCAGCATTTT
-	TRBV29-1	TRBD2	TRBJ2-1	CSPRLAGDLNEQFF	TGCAGCCCGAGACTAGCGGGAGACCTCAATGAGCAGTTCTTC
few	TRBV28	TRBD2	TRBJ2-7	CASSLREGTRTYEQYF	TGTGCCAGCAGTTTAAGGGAGGGAACTAGGACCTACGAGCAGTACTTC
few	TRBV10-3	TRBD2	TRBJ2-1	CAIREGLALYNEQFF	TGTGCCATCAGAGAGGGACTAGCGCTTTACAATGAGCAGTTCTTC
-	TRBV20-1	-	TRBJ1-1	CSAKSNTEAFF	TGCAGTGCTAAGAGTAACACTGAAGCTTTCTTT
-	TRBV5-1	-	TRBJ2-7	CASSLRDPTFEQYF	TGCGCCAGCAGCTTACGGGACCCTACGTTCGAGCAGTACTTC
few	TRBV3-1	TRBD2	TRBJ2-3	CASSLSPLAASTDTQYF	TGTGCCAGCAGCCTAAGCCCCCTAGCGGCCTCCACAGATACGCAGTATTTT
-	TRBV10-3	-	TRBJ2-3	CAIRGHLTDTQYF	TGTGCCATCAGGGGACACCTCACAGATACGCAGTATTTT
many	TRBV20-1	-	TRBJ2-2	CGAVGDWELFF	TGCGGGGCAGTGGGGGACTGGGAGCTGTTTTTT
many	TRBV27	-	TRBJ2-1	CASRKTEDYNEQFF	TGTGCCAGCAGAAAGACGGAGGACTACAATGAGCAGTTCTTC
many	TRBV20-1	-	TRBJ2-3	CSARRTATDTQYF	TGCAGTGCTAGACGGACTGCGACAGATACGCAGTATTTT
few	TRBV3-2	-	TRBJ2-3	CATSSTSGTGDTQYF	TGTGCCACCTCCTCAACTAGCGGGACGGGAGATACGCAGTATTTT
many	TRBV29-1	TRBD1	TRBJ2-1	CSHRDRSSYNEQFF	TGCAGCCATAGGGACAGAAGCTCCTACAATGAGCAGTTCTTC
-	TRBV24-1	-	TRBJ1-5	CATSDLPVSPSNQPQHF	TGTGCCACCAGTGATTTGCCGGTGAGTCCTAGCAATCAGCCCCAGCATTTT
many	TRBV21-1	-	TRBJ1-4	CASRNLKKSSTRGGEKLFF	TGTGCCAGCCGAAACCTAAAAAAAAGCAGCACCAGGGGAGGTGAAAAACTGTTTTTT
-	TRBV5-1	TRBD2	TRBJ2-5	CASSLGGTSGKTQYF	TGCGCCAGCAGCTTGGGCGGGACTAGCGGGAAGACCCAGTACTTC
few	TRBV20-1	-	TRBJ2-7	CRVRRSLGEQYF	TGCAGGGTCCGGAGATCCTTAGGCGAGCAGTACTTC
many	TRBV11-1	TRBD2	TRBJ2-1	CASSLAVLAGDNTAYNEQFF	TGTGCCAGCAGCTTAGCCGTGCTAGCGGGAGACAACACCGCATACAATGAGCAGTTCTTC
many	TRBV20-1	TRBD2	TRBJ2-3	CSAPPSGRTDTQYF	TGCAGTGCGCCGCCTAGCGGGAGGACAGATACGCAGTATTTT
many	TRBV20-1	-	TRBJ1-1	CSARDWVLGGPNTEAFF	TGCAGTGCTAGAGATTGGGTCCTTGGCGGACCAAACACTGAAGCTTTCTTT
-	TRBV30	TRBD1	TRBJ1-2	CAWSITGGFYGYTF	TGTGCCTGGAGTATAACAGGGGGATTCTATGGCTACACCTTC